This passage covers 8 T cell receptor beta chains from one sample sequenced in a study of CXCR3-negative and CXCR3-positive naive CD8 T cells (dated by TCRdb to about 2019). The reads were generated on a NextSeq 550. The Human TCR Profiling Kit (MiLaboratory) was used to prepare UMI-labeled 5' RACE TRB cDNA libraries. The reads were reprocessed in TCRdb, with one entry per CDR3 protein sequence and no accompanying DNA. The sample's table lists a count of some 48,000 distinct CDR3 sequences. In total, the top ten clones hold approximately 2.5% of the sample. Source material: naive CXCR3- CD8+ T cells from blood. The cell subset or site label corresponds to: CD45RO-CCR7+CD27+CD95- naive CD8+ T cells lacking CXCR3 (TNR3-). The receptors were sampled from a human donor in good health. Some clones in this sample may be carry-over from other donors' samples.

The rearrangement links TRBV14 to TRBJ2-6. The CDR3 is made up of 17 amino acids. Germline CDR1 and CDR2: SGHDN and FVKESK. CDR3 in amino acids: CASSQLNLLSGANVLTF.

This chain connects TRBV12-3 or TRBV12-4 to TRBJ2-5; TCRdb reports TRBD1, a call that lacks DNA to check it against. This CDR3 is 14 amino acids long. The CDR3 here is CASSLPGQPETQYF.

V usage is TRBV7-9 and J usage is TRBJ2-3; absent DNA, TCRdb's TRBD1 call cannot be checked. The CDR3 contains 19 residues. Germline V gene sequence: CDR1 SEHNR, CDR2 FQNEAQ (reference sequence). The chain's CDR3 is CASSWETGKELFSTDTQYF.

This rearrangement joins TRBV7-6 to TRBJ2-7; the D call of TRBD2 rests on TCRdb alone, since no DNA is present to check it. Germline values: CDR1 SGHVS, CDR2 FNYEAQ. The CDR3 is 15 amino acids. CDR3 sequence: CASSAGQRTTYEQYF.

The chain couples TRBV7-6 to TRBJ2-7; absent DNA, TCRdb's TRBD1 call cannot be checked. The CDR3 has 15 residues. CDR1 and CDR2 from the germline V gene are SGHVS and FNYEAQ. Here the CDR3 reads CASSLGQGLTYEQYF.

This chain connects TRBV7-6 to TRBJ2-2; TCRdb reports TRBD1, a call that lacks DNA to check it against. The CDR3 totals 19 residues. Germline CDR1 and CDR2: SGHVS and FNYEAQ. The CDR3 spells CASSLPPWTVKAESGELFF.

V usage is TRBV12-3 or TRBV12-4 and J usage is TRBJ1-6; TCRdb's D call, TRBD1, is unchecked because there is no DNA. The CDR3 runs 15 residues. CDR3 region: CASSSPMGALSTLHF.

This rearrangement joins TRBV28 to TRBJ2-2; no DNA is available, so the TRBD2 call from TCRdb remains unchecked. The CDR3 is 17 amino acids. The germline CDR1 and CDR2 sequences are MDHEN and SYDVKM. CDR3 protein: CASSAGAGGWSTGELFF. The full variable domain, with the rest looked up from reference TRBV28 and TRBJ2-2, is DVKVTQSSRYLVKRTGEKVFLECVQDMDHENMFWYRQDPGLGLRLIYFSYDVKMKEKGDIPEGYSVSREKKERFSLILESASTNQTSMYLCASSAGAGGWSTGELFFGEGSRLTVL.